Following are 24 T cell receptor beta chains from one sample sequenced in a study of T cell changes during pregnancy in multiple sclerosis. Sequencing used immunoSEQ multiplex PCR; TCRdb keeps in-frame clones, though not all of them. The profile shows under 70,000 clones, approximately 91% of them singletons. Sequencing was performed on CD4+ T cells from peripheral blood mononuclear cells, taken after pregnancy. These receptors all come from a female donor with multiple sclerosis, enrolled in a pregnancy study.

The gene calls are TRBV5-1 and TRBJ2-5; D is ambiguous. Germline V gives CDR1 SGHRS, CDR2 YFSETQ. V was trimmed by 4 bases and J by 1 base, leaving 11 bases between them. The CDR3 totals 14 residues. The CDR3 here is CASSINTLQETQYF. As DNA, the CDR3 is TGCGCCAGCAGCATAAACACCCTCCAAGAGACCCAGTACTTC.

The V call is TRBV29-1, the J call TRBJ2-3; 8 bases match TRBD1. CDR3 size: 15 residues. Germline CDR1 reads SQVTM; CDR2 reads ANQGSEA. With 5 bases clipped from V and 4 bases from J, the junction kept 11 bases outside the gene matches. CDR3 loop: CSVLGYRGIPDTQYF. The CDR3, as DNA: TGCAGCGTTCTAGGATACAGGGGGATCCCAGATACGCAGTATTTT.

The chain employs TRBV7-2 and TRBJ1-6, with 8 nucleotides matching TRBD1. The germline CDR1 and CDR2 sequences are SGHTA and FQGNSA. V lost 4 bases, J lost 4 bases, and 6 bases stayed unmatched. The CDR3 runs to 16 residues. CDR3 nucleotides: TGTGCCAGCAGCTCCGGACAGGGCATATATAATTCACCCCTCCACTTT. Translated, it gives CASSSGQGIYNSPLHF. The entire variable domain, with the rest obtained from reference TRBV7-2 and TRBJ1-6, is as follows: GAGVSQSPSNKVTEKGKDVELRCDPISGHTALYWYRQSLGQGLEFLIYFQGNSAPDKSGLPSDRFSAERTGGSVSTLTIQRTQQEDSAVYLCASSSGQGIYNSPLHFGNGTRLTVT.

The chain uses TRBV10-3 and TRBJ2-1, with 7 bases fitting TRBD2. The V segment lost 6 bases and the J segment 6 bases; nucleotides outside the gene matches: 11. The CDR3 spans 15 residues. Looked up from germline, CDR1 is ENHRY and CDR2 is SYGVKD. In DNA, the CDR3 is TGTGCCATCAGCCGGAGTGGGGGGGGTCGCAATGAGCAGTTCTTC. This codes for CAISRSGGGRNEQFF.

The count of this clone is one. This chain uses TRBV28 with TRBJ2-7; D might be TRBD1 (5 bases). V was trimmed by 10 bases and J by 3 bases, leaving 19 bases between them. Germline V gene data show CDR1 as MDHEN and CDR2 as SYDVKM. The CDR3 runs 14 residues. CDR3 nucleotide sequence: TGTGCCACTAACTTAAGGCAGGGTAACTACGAGCAGTACTTC. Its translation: CATNLRQGNYEQYF.

CDR3: CASSLPTGNTEAFF. CDR3 sequence (DNA): TGCGCCAGCAGCTTGCCGACAGGGAACACTGAAGCTTTCTTT. The chain carries TRBV5-1 and TRBJ1-1, with a weak D call TRBD1 (6 bases). The CDR3 loop spans 14 amino acids. Germline V CDR1 and CDR2: SGHRS, YFSETQ. The V and J ends lost 1 base and 1 base respectively, with 8 bases between them.

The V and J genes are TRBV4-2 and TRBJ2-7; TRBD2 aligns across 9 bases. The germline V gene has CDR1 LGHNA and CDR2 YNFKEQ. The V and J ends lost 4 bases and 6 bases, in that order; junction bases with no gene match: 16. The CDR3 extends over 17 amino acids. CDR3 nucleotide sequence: TGTGCCAGCAGCCGAACCCCCTCTGGGCTAGCGGGACGCGAGCAGTACTTC. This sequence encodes CASSRTPSGLAGREQYF.

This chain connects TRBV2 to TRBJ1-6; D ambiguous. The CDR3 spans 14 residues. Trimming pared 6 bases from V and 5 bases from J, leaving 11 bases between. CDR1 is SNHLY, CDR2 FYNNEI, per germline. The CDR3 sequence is CASRRDGDNSPLHF. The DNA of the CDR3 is TGTGCCAGCAGGAGAGACGGGGATAATTCACCCCTCCACTTT.

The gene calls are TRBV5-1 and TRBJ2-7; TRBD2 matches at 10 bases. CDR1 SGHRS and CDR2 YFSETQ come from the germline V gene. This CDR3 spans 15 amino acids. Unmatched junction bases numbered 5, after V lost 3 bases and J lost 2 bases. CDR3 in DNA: TGCGCCAGCAGCTGGGGGACTAGCGTAACCTACGAGCAGTACTTC. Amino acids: CASSWGTSVTYEQYF.

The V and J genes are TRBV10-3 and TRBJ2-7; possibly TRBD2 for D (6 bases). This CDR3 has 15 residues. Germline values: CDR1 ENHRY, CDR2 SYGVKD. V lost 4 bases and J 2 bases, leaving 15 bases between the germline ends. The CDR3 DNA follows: TGTGCCATCAGTGCTCAAGCGGGCAAGGCCTACGAGCAGTACTTC. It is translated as CAISAQAGKAYEQYF.

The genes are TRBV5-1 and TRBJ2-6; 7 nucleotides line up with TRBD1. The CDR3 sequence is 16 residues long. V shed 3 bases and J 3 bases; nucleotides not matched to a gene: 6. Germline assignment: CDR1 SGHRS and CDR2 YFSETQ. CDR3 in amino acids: CASSSTGSRGANVLTF. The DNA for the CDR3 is TGCGCCAGCAGCTCGACAGGGTCCCGTGGGGCCAACGTCCTGACTTTC. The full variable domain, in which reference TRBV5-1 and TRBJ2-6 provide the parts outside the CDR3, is KAGVTQTPRYLIKTRGQQVTLSCSPISGHRSVSWYQQTPGQGLQFLFEYFSETQRNKGNFPGRFSGRQFSNSRSEMNVSTLELGDSALYLCASSSTGSRGANVLTFGAGSRLTVL.

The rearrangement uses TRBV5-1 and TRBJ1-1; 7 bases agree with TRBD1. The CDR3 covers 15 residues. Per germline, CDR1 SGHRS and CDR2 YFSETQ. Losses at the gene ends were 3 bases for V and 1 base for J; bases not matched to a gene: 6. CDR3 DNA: TGCGCCAGCAGCTCGACAGGGCCGAAGAACACTGAAGCTTTCTTT. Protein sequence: CASSSTGPKNTEAFF.

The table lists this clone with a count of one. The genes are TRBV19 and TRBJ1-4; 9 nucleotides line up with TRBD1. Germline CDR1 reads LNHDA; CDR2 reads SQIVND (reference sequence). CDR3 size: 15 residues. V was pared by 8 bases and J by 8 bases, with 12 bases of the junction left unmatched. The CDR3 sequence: CASQIPGQGREKLFF. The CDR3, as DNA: TGTGCCAGTCAAATTCCGGGACAGGGACGAGAAAAACTGTTTTTT.

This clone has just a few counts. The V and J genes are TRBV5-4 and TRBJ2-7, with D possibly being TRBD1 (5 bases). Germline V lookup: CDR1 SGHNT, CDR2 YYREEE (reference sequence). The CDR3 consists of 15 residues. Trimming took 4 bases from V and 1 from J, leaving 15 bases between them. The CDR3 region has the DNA TGTGCCAGCAGCGGCGGACACTCACTGTCCTACGAGCAGTACTTC. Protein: CASSGGHSLSYEQYF.

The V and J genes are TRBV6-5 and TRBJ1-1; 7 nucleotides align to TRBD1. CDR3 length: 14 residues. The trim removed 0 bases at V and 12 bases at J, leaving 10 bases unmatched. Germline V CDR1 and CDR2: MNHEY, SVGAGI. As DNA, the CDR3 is TGTGCCAGCAGTTACTCACAGGGGAGAAAGCGGACTTTCTTT. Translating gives CASSYSQGRKRTFF.

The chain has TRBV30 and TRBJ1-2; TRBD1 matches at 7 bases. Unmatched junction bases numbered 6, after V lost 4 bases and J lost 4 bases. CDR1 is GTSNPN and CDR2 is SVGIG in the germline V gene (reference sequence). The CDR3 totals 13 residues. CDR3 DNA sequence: TGTGCCTGGAATGTGGGGGACAGCTATGGCTACACCTTC. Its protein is CAWNVGDSYGYTF.

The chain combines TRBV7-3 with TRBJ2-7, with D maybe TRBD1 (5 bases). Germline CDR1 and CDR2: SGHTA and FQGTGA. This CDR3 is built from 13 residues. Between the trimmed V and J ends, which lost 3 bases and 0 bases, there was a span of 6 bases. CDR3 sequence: CASSFQGSYEQYF. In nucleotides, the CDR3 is TGTGCCAGCAGCTTCCAGGGCTCCTACGAGCAGTACTTC.

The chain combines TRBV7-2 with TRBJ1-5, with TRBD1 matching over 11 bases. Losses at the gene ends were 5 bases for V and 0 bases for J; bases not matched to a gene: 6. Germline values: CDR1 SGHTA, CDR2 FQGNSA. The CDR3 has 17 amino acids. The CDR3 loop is CASSTGTGGYSNQPQHF. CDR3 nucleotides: TGTGCCAGCAGCACCGGGACAGGGGGATATAGCAATCAGCCCCAGCATTTT.

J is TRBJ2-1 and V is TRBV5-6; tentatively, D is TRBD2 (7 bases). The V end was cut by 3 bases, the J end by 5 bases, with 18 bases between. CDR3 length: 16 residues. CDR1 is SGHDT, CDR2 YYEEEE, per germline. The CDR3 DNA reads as TGTGCCAGCAGCTCCAAGGGGGGCGGGAGAAACAATGAGCAGTTCTTC. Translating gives CASSSKGGGRNNEQFF.

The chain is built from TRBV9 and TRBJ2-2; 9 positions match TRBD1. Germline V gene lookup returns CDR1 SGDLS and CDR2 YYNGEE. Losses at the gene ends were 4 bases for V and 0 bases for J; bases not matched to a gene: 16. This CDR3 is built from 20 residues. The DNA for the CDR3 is TGTGCCAGCAGCCCACAGGGGGCGCGGGGTCTAGGCGCGAACACCGGGGAGCTGTTTTTT. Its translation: CASSPQGARGLGANTGELFF.

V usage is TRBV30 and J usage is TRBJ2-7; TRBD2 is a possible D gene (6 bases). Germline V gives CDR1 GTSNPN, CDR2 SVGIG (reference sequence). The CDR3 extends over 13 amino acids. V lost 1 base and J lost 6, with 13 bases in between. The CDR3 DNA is TGTGCCTGGAGTGACTGGGGGGAAAGCGAGCAGTACTTC. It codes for CAWSDWGESEQYF. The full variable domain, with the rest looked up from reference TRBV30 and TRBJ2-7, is SQTIHQWPATLVQPVGSPLSLECTVEGTSNPNLYWYRQAAGRGLQLLFYSVGIGQISSEVPQNLSASRPQDRQFILSSKKLLLSDSGFYLCAWSDWGESEQYFGPGTRLTVT.

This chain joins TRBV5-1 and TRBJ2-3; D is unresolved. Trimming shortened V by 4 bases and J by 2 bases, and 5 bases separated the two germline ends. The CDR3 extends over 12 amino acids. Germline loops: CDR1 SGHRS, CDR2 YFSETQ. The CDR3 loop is CASSTSTDTQYF. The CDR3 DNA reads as TGCGCCAGCAGCACTTCCACAGATACGCAGTATTTT. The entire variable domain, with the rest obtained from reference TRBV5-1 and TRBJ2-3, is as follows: KAGVTQTPRYLIKTRGQQVTLSCSPISGHRSVSWYQQTPGQGLQFLFEYFSETQRNKGNFPGRFSGRQFSNSRSEMNVSTLELGDSALYLCASSTSTDTQYFGPGTRLTVL.

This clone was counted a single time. CDR3 DNA sequence: TGTGCCAGCAGCTTAGCGGGGGAGGCCAATGAGCAGTTCTTC. The encoded protein is CASSLAGEANEQFF. The chain joins TRBV5-4 to TRBJ2-1; TRBD2 matches 8 bases. V was clipped by 2 bases and J by 6 bases; unmatched bases: 4. The CDR3 has 14 amino acids. Germline CDR1 SGHNT, CDR2 YYREEE (reference sequence).

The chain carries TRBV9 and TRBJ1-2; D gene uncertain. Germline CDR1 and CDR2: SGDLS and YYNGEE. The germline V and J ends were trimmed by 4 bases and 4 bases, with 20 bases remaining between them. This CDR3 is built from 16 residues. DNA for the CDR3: TGTGCCAGCAGCCCCCGCCACCCCTCACAGAGCTATGGCTACACCTTC. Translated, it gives CASSPRHPSQSYGYTF.